Included here is one T cell receptor (beta chain) sequence, with context. The antigen it recognizes is unknown. Qualities for individual bases were not recorded, and no much larger clone is one base off. The source of the sample is a study of PD-L1 blockade in urothelial cancer (dated by TCRdb to 2015 to 2018). A note on the overall study: Every patient began therapy in about 2014 and was given atezolizumab 1,200 mg intravenously every 3 weeks. Blood samples gave a median of 141,255 T cells and 82,636 unique TCRs, with a median clonality of roughly 0.081. About nine tenths of the roughly 29 patients were identified as males with urothelial cancer of bladder origin, and a prior smoking history was reported by 18 of 29 patients. Blood samples were analyzed at two time points: 3 weeks after treatment start (second dose) and 6 weeks after treatment start. Durable clinical benefit was achieved by nine patients but not by the remaining 20. In the same patients, pretreatment tumors underwent whole exome sequencing and RNA sequencing in addition to TCR sequencing. Twenty-nine patients had pretreatment blood TCR-seq, some 24 had at least one posttreatment blood collection, and some 24 had tumor TCR-seq. Pretreatment tumor samples, along with matched peripheral blood collected serially before and after atezolizumab treatment, underwent TCR sequencing. Patients had an ECOG performance status of 0 or 1 and had received between 0 and 3 prior chemotherapy regimens. Progression-free survival longer than 6 months counted as durable clinical benefit, and TCR features were additionally tested against both progression-free and overall survival. Somatic, immune and clinical correlates of response to PD-L1 blockade with atezolizumab in urothelial cancer were the focus of an exploratory multi-omic analysis. The investigation overall reported the following: Improved progression-free and overall survival was found to be associated with pretreatment peripheral blood TCR clonality below the median. Because of the small sample size (n of about 29) and the many exploratory analyses performed, the results are intended to be regarded as hypothesis-generating. Patients with durable benefit showed greater expansion of tumor-associated TCR clones in peripheral blood 3 weeks after starting treatment (n of about 21, p = 0.022).

The germline V gene sets CDR1 to SGDLS and CDR2 to YYNGEE. The V end gives up 3 bases and the J end 2 bases, leaving 5 bases in the junction not matched to a gene. The CDR3 measures 14 amino acids from cysteine to phenylalanine. Of the read, only the CDR3 DNA is kept; its 42 bases are in frame from base 1. To estimate absolute template abundance from read counts, synthetic TCR analog templates were spiked into each PCR. TCRbeta CDR3 regions were amplified from genomic DNA with bias-controlled V and J gene primers using the immunoSEQ assay. Rearranged TCRbeta segments were sequenced at approximately 20X coverage. As for the authors' bioinformatics: Sequencing errors were corrected by clustering, and CDR3s were annotated against IMGT so that V, D and J genes could be assigned. Downstream analyses used only productive TCRbeta rearrangements and left out out-of-frame or stop-codon sequences. Clonality was calculated as one minus the Shannon entropy normalized by the log of the number of unique productive sequences. Clones differing between time points or between blood and tumor were identified using Fisher's exact test with Benjamini-Hochberg correction, with an adjusted p below 0.01 applied as the threshold. Entries here come from immuneACCESS through TCRdb and include only in-frame sequences with V and J called. Some clones fail to appear in such tables; in the studies checked, an unresolved V gene covers under half of the shortfall, and the cause of the remainder is unknown. The V and J calls and clone size are taken from that table; D and trimming were inferred from the DNA. In all, the sample holds around 45,000 clones, and 83% of those were seen once. Approximately 15% of the sample is in the top ten clones.

Per the publication, the time point label means: peripheral blood 6 weeks after treatment start. A cohort of approximately 30 patients with locally advanced or metastatic urothelial carcinoma, treated at Memorial Sloan Kettering on a trial protocol, was included. Peripheral blood mononuclear cells were collected pretreatment and during treatment, with between 1 and 8 total time points obtained per patient. The Qiagen DNeasy Blood extraction kit was used to purify genomic DNA from total PBMCs and tumor samples. PBMCs were collected pretreatment and during treatment, and were isolated and stored as previously described.

The sequencing used PBMCs, collected around atezolizumab (anti-PD-L1) treatment. This receptor was identified in a man aged 60 to 69 with urothelial cancer. This receptor chain uses TRBV9 and TRBJ2-7, with 7 middle bases fitting TRBD1. The CDR3 region: CASSERQGAYEQYF. The DNA sequence follows: TGTGCCAGCAGCGAACGACAGGGAGCCTACGAGCAGTACTTC.